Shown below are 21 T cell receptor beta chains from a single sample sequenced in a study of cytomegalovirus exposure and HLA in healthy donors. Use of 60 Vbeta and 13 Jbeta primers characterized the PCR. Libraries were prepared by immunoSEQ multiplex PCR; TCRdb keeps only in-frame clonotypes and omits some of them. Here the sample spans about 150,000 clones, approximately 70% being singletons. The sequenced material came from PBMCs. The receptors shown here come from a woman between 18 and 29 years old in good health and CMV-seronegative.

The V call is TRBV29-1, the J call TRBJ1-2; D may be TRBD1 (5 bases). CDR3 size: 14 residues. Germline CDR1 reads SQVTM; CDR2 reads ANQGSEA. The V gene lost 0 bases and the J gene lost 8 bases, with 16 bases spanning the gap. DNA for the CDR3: TGCAGCGTTGAAGAACTTTGGGGGGTTGGGGGCTACACCTTC. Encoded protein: CSVEELWGVGGYTF.

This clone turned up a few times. Here the CDR3 reads CASSPGVLNTEAFF. The CDR3 region has the DNA TGTGCCAGCAGCCCAGGGGTCTTGAACACTGAAGCTTTCTTT. The chain carries TRBV11-2 and TRBJ1-1; D perhaps matches TRBD1 (6 bases). Trimming shortened V by 5 bases and J by 0 bases, and 10 bases separated the two germline ends. CDR1 SGHAT and CDR2 FQNNGV come from the germline V gene. The CDR3 extends over 14 amino acids.

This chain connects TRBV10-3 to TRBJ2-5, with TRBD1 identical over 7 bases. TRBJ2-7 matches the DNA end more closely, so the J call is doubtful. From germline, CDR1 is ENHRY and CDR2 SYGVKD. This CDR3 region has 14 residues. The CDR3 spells CATRATGTIDEQYF. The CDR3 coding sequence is TGTGCCACCCGGGCGACAGGGACAATAGACGAGCAGTACTTC.

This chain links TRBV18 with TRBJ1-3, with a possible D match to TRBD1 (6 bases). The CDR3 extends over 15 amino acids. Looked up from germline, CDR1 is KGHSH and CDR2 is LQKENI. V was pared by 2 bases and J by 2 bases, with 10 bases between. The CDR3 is CASSPNRETGNTIYF. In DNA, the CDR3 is TGTGCCAGCTCACCAAACAGGGAAACTGGAAACACCATATATTTT.

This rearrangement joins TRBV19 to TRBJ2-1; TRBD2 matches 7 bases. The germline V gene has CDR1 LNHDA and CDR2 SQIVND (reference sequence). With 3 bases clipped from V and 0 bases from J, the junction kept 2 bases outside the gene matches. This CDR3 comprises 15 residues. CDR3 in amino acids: CASSIWGGSYNEQFF. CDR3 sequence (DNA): TGTGCCAGTAGTATTTGGGGGGGCTCCTACAATGAGCAGTTCTTC.

The CDR3: CASSQAKSGASGRRVYNEQFF. In nucleotides, the CDR3 is TGTGCCAGCAGCCAAGCAAAGTCGGGGGCCAGCGGGAGACGGGTTTACAATGAGCAGTTCTTC. The V and J genes are TRBV14 and TRBJ2-1; 8 bases line up with TRBD2. This CDR3 contains 21 residues. Germline CDR1 reads SGHDN; CDR2 reads FVKESK. J lost 4 bases, V lost 1 base, and 21 bases had no gene match.

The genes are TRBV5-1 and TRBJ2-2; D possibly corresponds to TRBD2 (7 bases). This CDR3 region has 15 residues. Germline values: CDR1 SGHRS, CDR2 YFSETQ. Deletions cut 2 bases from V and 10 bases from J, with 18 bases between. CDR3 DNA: TGCGCCAGCAGCTTTGGGGGGGGCTCTAAAGTGGAGCTGTTTTTT. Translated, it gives CASSFGGGSKVELFF.

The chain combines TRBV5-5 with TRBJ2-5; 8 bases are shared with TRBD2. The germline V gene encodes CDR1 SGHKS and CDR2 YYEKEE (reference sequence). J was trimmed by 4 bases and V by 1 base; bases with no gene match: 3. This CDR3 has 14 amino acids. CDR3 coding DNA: TGTGCCAGCAGCTTGTGGACTAGCAGAGAGACCCAGTACTTC. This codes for CASSLWTSRETQYF.

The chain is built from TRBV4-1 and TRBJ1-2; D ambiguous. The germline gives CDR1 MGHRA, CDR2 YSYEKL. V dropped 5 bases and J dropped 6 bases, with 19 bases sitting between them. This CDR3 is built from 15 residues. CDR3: CASSEAFSPADGYTF. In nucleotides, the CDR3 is TGCGCCAGCAGCGAAGCCTTCTCCCCAGCGGATGGCTACACCTTC.

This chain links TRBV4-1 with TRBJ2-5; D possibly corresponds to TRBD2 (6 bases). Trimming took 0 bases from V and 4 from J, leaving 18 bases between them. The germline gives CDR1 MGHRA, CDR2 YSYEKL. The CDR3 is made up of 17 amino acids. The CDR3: CASSQEREAPFIETQYF. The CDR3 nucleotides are TGCGCCAGCAGCCAAGAAAGGGAGGCCCCATTTATAGAGACCCAGTACTTC.

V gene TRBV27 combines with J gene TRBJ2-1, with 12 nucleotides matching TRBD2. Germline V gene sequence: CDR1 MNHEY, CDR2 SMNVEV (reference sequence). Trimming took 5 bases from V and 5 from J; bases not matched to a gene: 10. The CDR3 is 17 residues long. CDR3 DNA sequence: TGTGCCAGCAGTCCGGGGGCTAGCGGGGGGGCGAACAATGAGCAGTTCTTC. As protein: CASSPGASGGANNEQFF.

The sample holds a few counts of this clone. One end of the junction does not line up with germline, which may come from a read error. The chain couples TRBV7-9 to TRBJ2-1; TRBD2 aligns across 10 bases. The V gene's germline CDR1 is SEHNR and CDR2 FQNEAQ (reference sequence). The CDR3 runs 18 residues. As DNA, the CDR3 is TGTTCCAGCAGCTCGTACCCGGGACTAGCGCCTAATTACAATGAGCAGTTCTTC. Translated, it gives CSSSSYPGLAPNYNEQFF.

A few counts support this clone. CDR3 sequence (DNA): TGCGCCAGCAGCTTGATGAGGGAGTTGGATACGCAGTATTTT. Its protein is CASSLMRELDTQYF. V usage is TRBV5-1 and J usage is TRBJ2-3, with D possibly matching TRBD2 (5 bases). CDR1 and CDR2 (germline): SGHRS, YFSETQ. V was cut by 1 base and J by 6 bases, with 12 bases left in between. The CDR3 extends over 14 amino acids.

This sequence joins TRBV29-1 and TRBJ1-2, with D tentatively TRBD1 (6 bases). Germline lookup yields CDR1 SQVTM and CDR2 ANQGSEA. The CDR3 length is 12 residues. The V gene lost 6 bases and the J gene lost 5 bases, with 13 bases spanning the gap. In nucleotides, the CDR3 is TGCAGCGTGAGGGGGGGCGGGTATGGCTACACCTTC. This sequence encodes CSVRGGGYGYTF.

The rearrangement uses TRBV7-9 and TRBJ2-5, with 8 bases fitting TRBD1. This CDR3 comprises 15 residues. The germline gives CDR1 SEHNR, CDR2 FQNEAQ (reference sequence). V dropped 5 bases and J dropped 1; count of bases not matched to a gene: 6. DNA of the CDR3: TGTGCCAGCAGCCGCAGACAGGGGATCCAAGAGACCCAGTACTTC. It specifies CASSRRQGIQETQYF.

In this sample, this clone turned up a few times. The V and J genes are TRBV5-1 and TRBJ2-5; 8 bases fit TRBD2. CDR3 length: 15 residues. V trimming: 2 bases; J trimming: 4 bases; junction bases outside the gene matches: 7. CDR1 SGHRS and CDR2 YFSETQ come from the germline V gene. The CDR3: CASSLIREGLETQYF. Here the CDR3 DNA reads TGCGCCAGCAGCTTAATCCGGGAGGGCCTAGAGACCCAGTACTTC.

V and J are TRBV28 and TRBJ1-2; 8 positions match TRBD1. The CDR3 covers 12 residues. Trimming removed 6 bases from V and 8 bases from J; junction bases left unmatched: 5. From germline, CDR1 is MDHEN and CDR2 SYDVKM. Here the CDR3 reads CASRTGGVGYTF. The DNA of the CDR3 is TGTGCCAGCAGAACAGGGGGTGTCGGCTACACCTTC.

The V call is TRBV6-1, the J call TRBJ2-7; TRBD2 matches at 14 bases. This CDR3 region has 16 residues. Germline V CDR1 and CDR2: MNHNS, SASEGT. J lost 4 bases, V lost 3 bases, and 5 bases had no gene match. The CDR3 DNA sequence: TGTGCCAGCAGTGACCCGACTAGCGGGGGGGCGTACGAGCAGTACTTC. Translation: CASSDPTSGGAYEQYF.

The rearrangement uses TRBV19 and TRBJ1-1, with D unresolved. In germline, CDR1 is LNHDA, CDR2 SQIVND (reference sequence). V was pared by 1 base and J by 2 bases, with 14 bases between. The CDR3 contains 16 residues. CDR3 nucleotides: TGTGCCAGTAGTATAGGAGCGGGCACAATTAACACTGAAGCTTTCTTT. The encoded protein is CASSIGAGTINTEAFF.

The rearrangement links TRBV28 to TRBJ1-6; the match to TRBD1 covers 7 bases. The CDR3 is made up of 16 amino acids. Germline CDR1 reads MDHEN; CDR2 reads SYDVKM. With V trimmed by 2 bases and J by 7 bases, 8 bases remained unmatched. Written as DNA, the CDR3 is TGTGCCAGCAGTTTAGAGCAGACAGGGTTAAATTCACCCCTCCACTTT. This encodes CASSLEQTGLNSPLHF.

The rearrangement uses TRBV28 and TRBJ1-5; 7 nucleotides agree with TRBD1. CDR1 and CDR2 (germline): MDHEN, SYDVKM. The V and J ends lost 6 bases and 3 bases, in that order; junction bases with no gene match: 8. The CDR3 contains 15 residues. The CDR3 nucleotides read TGTGCCAGCAGCCTCGGGACAGCCTCCAATCAGCCCCAGCATTTT. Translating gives CASSLGTASNQPQHF.